Sequencing of this T cell receptor (beta chain) was carried out in a study of blood T cell repertoires in COVID-19 (dated by TCRdb to the early 2020s). With respect to the entire study: The collaborator samples originated in the United States, Italy and Spain and spanned the acute and convalescent phases of COVID-19. Where available, HLA class I and class II types were taken from metadata supplied by the sample provider and were not determined by assay-based typing. Deeply sampled blood TCRbeta repertoires from subjects exposed to, actively infected with, or recovered from COVID-19 were included in the dataset. Sample metadata almost always included a de-identified subject ID, COVID-19 status, age in years and sex. The material from the prospective study consisted of cDNA or gDNA derived from T cells, B-cell-depleted T cells, or PBMCs. A freely available public database, intended as a resource for researchers studying the immune response to SARS-CoV-2, is where the repertoires were released. Samples came from the ongoing ImmuneRACE study (first 160 participants) plus 1,254 subjects from 6 global collaborators.

Findings and caveats that apply to the study as a whole: How much clinical and demographic metadata was included differed by source and by participant, and the metadata was provided uncurated.

Whole blood was collected in K2EDTA tubes by collaborating institutions according to the institutions' own protocols. For TCRbeta analysis, collaborator samples were shipped as frozen whole blood, as isolated PBMCs, or as DNA extracted from either sample type. TCRbeta CDR3 regions were amplified from genomic DNA by means of the immunoSEQ Assay, a bias-controlled multiplex PCR. The study's processing was this. The number of nucleated cells in each sample was estimated by amplification of reference gene primers within the assay. To quantify the absolute abundance of each unique TCRbeta CDR3 rearrangement, sequence reads were collapsed and filtered. For each sample, productive Simpson clonality was calculated as the square root of Simpson's diversity index over productive rearrangements. This is the immuneACCESS table as TCRdb keeps it, with only in-frame sequences that have V and J called. A part of the clones is gone; compared with another copy, unresolved V genes explain less than half, and the rest is unexplained. D and trimming come from the DNA, and the V and J calls and clone size come from that table. The sample records about 250,000 clones, nearly 90% of which are singletons. Together, the top ten hold 0.65% to 0.95% of the sample.

Notes on this clone: The antigen this receptor binds is unknown. Per-base qualities were not stored, and no clone one base away is much larger.

Trimming accounts for 5 bases at V and 5 bases at J, while the number of junction bases matched to no gene is 14. For CDR1 and CDR2, the germline V gene lists MNHEY and SVGEGT. The CDR3 numbers 16 residues from cysteine through phenylalanine. Of all the DNA, just the CDR3 is kept, 48 bases in frame from base 1. Rearrangement joined TRBV6-2 or TRBV6-3 to TRBJ2-5, with 7 middle bases fitting TRBD1. The clonotype comes from a woman aged 30 to 39 with acute or convalescent COVID-19. Sequenced input: peripheral blood. The DNA sequence is as follows: TGTGCCAGCAGTCCCCGGGACAGCCAATTGAGGGAGACCCAGTACTTC. Translated, this is CASSPRDSQLRETQYF.